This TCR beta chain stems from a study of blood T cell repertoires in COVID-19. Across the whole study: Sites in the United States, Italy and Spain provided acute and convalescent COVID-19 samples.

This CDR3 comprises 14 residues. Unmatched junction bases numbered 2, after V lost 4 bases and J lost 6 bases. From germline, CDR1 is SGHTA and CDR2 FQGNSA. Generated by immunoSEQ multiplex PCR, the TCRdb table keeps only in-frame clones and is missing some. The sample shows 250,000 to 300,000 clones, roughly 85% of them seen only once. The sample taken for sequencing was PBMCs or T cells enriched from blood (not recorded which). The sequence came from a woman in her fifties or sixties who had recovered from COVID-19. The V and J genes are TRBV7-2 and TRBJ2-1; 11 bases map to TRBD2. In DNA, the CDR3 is TGTGCCAGCAGCTCAGGGACTAGCGGCAATGAGCAGTTCTTC. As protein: CASSSGTSGNEQFF.